The rows below give T cell receptor beta chains drawn from one sample of a study of PD-L1 blockade in urothelial cancer. TCRdb's table, derived via immunoSEQ multiplex PCR, lists solely in-frame clones and lacks some. Among 46,000 or so clones listed, 87% were seen once. The sequencing used PBMCs, collected around atezolizumab (anti-PD-L1) treatment. The receptor source for this set is a man aged 60 to 69 with urothelial cancer. The CDR3 runs from the conserved cysteine through the conserved F or W. Fields, in order: V gene, J gene, clone size, D gene, CDR3 DNA, CDR3 protein. D genes are given only for firm matches. For some rows the clone size is stated as once, few or many, or as a class when expanded; others skip it.

TRBV7-9	TRBJ2-7	-	TRBD1	TGTGCCAGCAGCTGGGACAGGTTCGAGCAGTACTTC	CASSWDRFEQYF
TRBV28	TRBJ2-5	-	TRBD1	TGTGCCAGCAGTTTCGTTGACTACCAGGACAGGGATCAAGAGACCCAGTACTTC	CASSFVDYQDRDQETQYF
TRBV6-1	TRBJ2-1	-	TRBD1	TGTGCCAGCAAGAGGACAGGATCCAATGAGCAGTTCTTC	CASKRTGSNEQFF
TRBV19	TRBJ2-5	-	-	TGTGCCAGTAGTATGTCTAGGGGGGGCGGAGAGACCCAGTACTTC	CASSMSRGGGETQYF
TRBV11-2	TRBJ1-1	-	TRBD1	TGTGCCAGCAGCCCAATGGACAGGGTGAACACTGAAGCTTTCTTT	CASSPMDRVNTEAFF
TRBV5-1	TRBJ2-1	-	TRBD1	TGCGCCAGCAGCTTGGACAGGGGGGACAATGAGCAGTTCTTC	CASSLDRGDNEQFF
TRBV30	TRBJ1-2	-	TRBD1	TGTGCCTGGAGTAGAGACAGGGGCTATGGCTACACCTTC	CAWSRDRGYGYTF
TRBV9	TRBJ1-1	-	-	TGTGCCAGCAGCGTAGTGAACGGGGTGACTGAAGCTTTCTTT	CASSVVNGVTEAFF
TRBV23-1	TRBJ1-2	-	-	TGCGCCAGCAGTCAATCGAACTTCTATGGCTACACCTTC	CASSQSNFYGYTF
TRBV7-6	TRBJ2-5	-	TRBD2	TGTGCCAGCAGCTTAGAAGACATAGCGGGGGGCCTCCGGGAGACCCAGTACTTC	CASSLEDIAGGLRETQYF
TRBV9	TRBJ1-1	few	TRBD1	TGTGCCAGCAGCGGGGGACAGTCCCATACTGAAGCTTTCTTT	CASSGGQSHTEAFF
TRBV5-8	TRBJ2-6	few	TRBD1	TGTGCCAGCAGCCTGGACAGGGGGCCACGCGTCCTGACTTTC	CASSLDRGPRVLTF
TRBV7-2	TRBJ2-5	-	TRBD2	TGTGCCAGCAGTTACGGACTAGCGGGGGCTCGGGAGACCCAGTACTTC	CASSYGLAGARETQYF
TRBV5-6	TRBJ2-6	few	TRBD1	TGTGCCAGCAGAAGGGACAGGGGTGGGGCCAACGTCCTGACTTTC	CASRRDRGGANVLTF
TRBV7-3	TRBJ2-3	-	TRBD2	TGTGCCAGCAGCTTAATGGGCGGGGGGGCCACAGATACGCAGTATTTT	CASSLMGGGATDTQYF
TRBV7-9	TRBJ1-1	few	-	TGTGCCAGCGGTCCCTTAGACGGTCCCAGGGCTGAAGCTTTCTTT	CASGPLDGPRAEAFF
TRBV2	TRBJ1-5	-	TRBD1	TGTGCCAGCAGTGTATGGGACAGCCCAAGCAATCAGCCCCAGCATTTT	CASSVWDSPSNQPQHF
TRBV5-1	TRBJ1-1	once	-	TGCGCCAGCAGCTTGGGACAATCCCAGAACACTGAAGCTTTCTTT	CASSLGQSQNTEAFF